One T cell receptor (beta chain) is described in this entry. The source of the sample is a study of cytomegalovirus exposure and HLA in healthy donors. This CDR3 is 16 amino acids long. Germline V gives CDR1 MNHNS, CDR2 SASEGT. Trimming left V 0 bases short and J 2 bases short, with 12 bases between. PCR amplification relied on 60 Vbeta primers (plus 13 Jbeta primers). Data came from immunoSEQ multiplex PCR; TCRdb stores just in-frame clones and leaves some out. The top ten hold 5% to 5.5% of the sample, which has over 95,000 clones, about 78% seen once. V and J are TRBV6-1 and TRBJ2-3; D perhaps matches TRBD1 (7 bases). The source is a woman aged 25 to 39 in good health and CMV-seropositive. The sequencing input was PBMCs. CDR3 in DNA: TGTGCCAGCAGTGAAGCCGACAGGGACTTCACAGATACGCAGTATTTT. It encodes CASSEADRDFTDTQYF.